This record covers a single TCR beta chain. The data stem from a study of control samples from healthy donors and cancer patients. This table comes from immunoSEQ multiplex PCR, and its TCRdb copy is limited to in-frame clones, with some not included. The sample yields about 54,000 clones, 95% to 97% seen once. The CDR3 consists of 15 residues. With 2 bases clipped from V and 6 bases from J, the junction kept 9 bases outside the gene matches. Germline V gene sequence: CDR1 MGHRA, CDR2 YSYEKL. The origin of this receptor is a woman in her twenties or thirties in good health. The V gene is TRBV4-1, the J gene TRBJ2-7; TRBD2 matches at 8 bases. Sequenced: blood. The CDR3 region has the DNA TGCGCCAGCAGCCAATTGACTAGCGAGGCCTTCGAGCAGTACTTC. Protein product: CASSQLTSEAFEQYF.